These 31 T cell receptor beta chains originate from one sample sequenced in a study of T-cell memory formation after mild COVID-19 (dated by TCRdb to about 2021). The receptor library was made with 5' RACE. Instrument on record: Illumina NovaSeq 6000. TCRdb handled the public reads itself, with Q25 trimming in fastp and clone calling in MiXCR, and kept productive beta chains. Rows are combined by CDR3 protein, so each entry shows the most common genes and DNA. Recorded for this sample are under 650,000 distinct CDR3 sequences; roughly 18% of them occurred a single time. 12% of the sample rests with the top ten. Material: PBMCs or a T cell subset sorted from them (not recorded which). The receptor set was obtained from an adult woman who had mild COVID-19 (a few samples of this study predate the infection). The sample titles of this study are shuffled in the database, so cell type and time point are left out; the donor was told from shared clones.

There are many counts of this clonotype. The gene calls are TRBV5-6 and TRBJ2-7; 9 positions match TRBD1. The V gene's germline CDR1 is SGHDT and CDR2 YYEEEE. The trim removed 3 bases at V and 1 base at J, leaving 5 bases unmatched. The CDR3 loop spans 15 amino acids. The CDR3 region has the DNA TGTGCCAGCAGCTGGACCGGGACAGGGTCCTACGAGCAGTACTTC. It yields the protein CASSWTGTGSYEQYF.

J is TRBJ2-1 and V is TRBV20-1; maybe TRBD1 (7 bases). This CDR3 region has 16 residues. Germline loops: CDR1 DFQATT, CDR2 SNEGSKA (reference sequence). V was clipped by 0 bases and J by 7 bases, with 19 bases between them. The CDR3 DNA is TGCAGTGCTAGAGACCAGGGGGGTCGGTCTAGGAATGAGCAGTTCTTC. Its protein is CSARDQGGRSRNEQFF.

The CDR3 DNA reads as TGTGCCAGCGGGGCAGCCCCGAACTACGAGCAGTACTTC. This encodes CASGAAPNYEQYF. This chain connects TRBV27 to TRBJ2-7; tentatively, D is TRBD1 (5 bases). V was trimmed by 8 bases and J by 3 bases, leaving 14 bases between them. This CDR3 comprises 13 residues. The germline V gene encodes CDR1 MNHEY and CDR2 SMNVEV (reference sequence).

The sample holds a few counts of this clonotype. V gene TRBV7-2 combines with J gene TRBJ2-7, with TRBD2 matching over 9 bases. CDR3 length: 15 residues. Germline CDR1 SGHTA, CDR2 FQGNSA. V dropped 1 base and J dropped 2; count of bases not matched to a gene: 3. The CDR3 coding sequence is TGTGCCAGCAGCTTAGAAGTAGCGGGAGCCTACGAGCAGTACTTC. It specifies CASSLEVAGAYEQYF. The whole variable domain, remainder taken from reference TRBV7-2 and TRBJ2-7, is GAGVSQSPSNKVTEKGKDVELRCDPISGHTALYWYRQSLGQGLEFLIYFQGNSAPDKSGLPSDRFSAERTGGSVSTLTIQRTQQEDSAVYLCASSLEVAGAYEQYFGPGTRLTVT.

This clonotype was observed a handful of times. The rearrangement links TRBV6-1 to TRBJ2-1, with TRBD2 matching over 7 bases. Per the germline V gene, CDR1 is MNHNS and CDR2 is SASEGT. Trimming took 1 base from V and 13 from J; bases not matched to a gene: 19. The CDR3 sequence is 17 residues long. CDR3 nucleotides: TGTGCCAGCAGTGAAGGAGTGGATGGGAGGGCCTACATCCCCCAGTTCTTC. Encoded protein: CASSEGVDGRAYIPQFF.

This clonotype was recorded a few times. This rearrangement joins TRBV4-2 to TRBJ2-7; D gene ambiguous. Looked up from germline, CDR1 is LGHNA and CDR2 is YNFKEQ. Trimming removed 1 base at V and 0 bases at J, with 13 bases between. This CDR3 contains 16 residues. The CDR3 region is CASSQGTTSSSYEQYF. The DNA for the CDR3 is TGTGCCAGCAGCCAAGGTACTACTTCTAGCTCCTACGAGCAGTACTTC.

This clonotype was seen a handful of times. The chain couples TRBV7-8 to TRBJ1-4; no firm D call. Trimming took off 5 bases at V and 6 bases at J, with 22 bases between the two ends. Germline CDR1 and CDR2: SGHVS and FQNEAQ. The CDR3 spans 17 residues. This CDR3 is CASSLRSQAVVYEKLFF. As DNA, the CDR3 is TGTGCCAGCAGCCTCCGTAGCCAAGCAGTTGTGTATGAAAAACTGTTTTTT.

The sample holds a few counts of this clonotype. This sequence joins TRBV12-3 or TRBV12-4 and TRBJ2-5, with a possible D match to TRBD2 (5 bases). The CDR3 length is 14 residues. V lost 7 bases and J lost 1, with 13 bases in between. CDR3 coding DNA: TGTGCCAGCAAAGAGGGTAGCGTCCAAGAGACCCAGTACTTC. Amino acids: CASKEGSVQETQYF.

The table lists this clonotype with a few counts. The V and J genes are TRBV12-3 or TRBV12-4 and TRBJ1-1; tentative D call: TRBD1 (5 bases). This CDR3 has 11 amino acids. V was shortened by 8 bases and J by 7 bases, with 11 bases between the two germline ends. The CDR3, as DNA: TGTGCCAGCTTGGGGGGGGTTGAAGCTTTCTTT. Translated, it gives CASLGGVEAFF.

This clonotype was seen at least ten times. The chain recombines TRBV30 with TRBJ2-7; D is ambiguous. Trimming pared 0 bases from V and 4 bases from J, leaving 13 bases between. The V gene's germline CDR1 is GTSNPN and CDR2 SVGIG (reference sequence). The CDR3 loop spans 14 amino acids. The CDR3 nucleotides are TGTGCCTGGAGTGTACTTGGCAGTATTTACGAGCAGTACTTC. Protein product: CAWSVLGSIYEQYF.

This clonotype was observed a handful of times. The V gene is TRBV24-1, the J gene TRBJ2-2, with 9 bases that match TRBD1. Germline loops: CDR1 KGHDR, CDR2 SFDVKD. V was pared by 1 base and J by 5 bases, with 4 bases of the junction left unmatched. The CDR3 runs 16 residues. CDR3 coding DNA: TGTGCCACCAGTGATTTTGGACAGGGGAGAACCGGGGAGCTGTTTTTT. Its translation is CATSDFGQGRTGELFF.

The CDR3 bases are TGTGCCAGCAGCCCGGGGGGCTCAAGGACCTCCTACGAGCAGTACTTC. Translated: CASSPGGSRTSYEQYF. This chain uses TRBV9 with TRBJ2-7, with a possible D match to TRBD2 (7 bases). The CDR3 extends over 16 amino acids. With 4 bases removed from V and 0 bases from J, the gap between germline ends came to 17 bases. Looked up from germline, CDR1 is SGDLS and CDR2 is YYNGEE.

The DNA of the CDR3 is TGTGCCAGCAGGCCAACTAGCGGGATTATTCTGGGCAATGAGCAGTTCTTC. Translating gives CASRPTSGIILGNEQFF. The chain links TRBV2 to TRBJ2-1; 10 nucleotides agree with TRBD2. With 6 bases clipped from V and 6 bases from J, the junction kept 14 bases outside the gene matches. Per the germline V gene, CDR1 is SNHLY and CDR2 is FYNNEI. The CDR3 consists of 17 residues.

The V gene is TRBV6-5, the J gene TRBJ2-3, with 7 nucleotides matching TRBD2. CDR1 MNHEY and CDR2 SVGAGI come from the germline V gene. There are 15 residues in the CDR3. V gave up 2 bases and J gave up 5 bases; unmatched junction bases: 7. The CDR3 is CASSYRSGIGDTQYF. The CDR3 DNA reads TGTGCCAGCAGTTACCGGAGCGGGATAGGAGATACGCAGTATTTT.

This clonotype was seen only a few times. The chain employs TRBV14 and TRBJ2-5; D possibly corresponds to TRBD1 (7 bases). The length of the CDR3 is 15 residues. Germline lookup yields CDR1 SGHDN and CDR2 FVKESK. V lost 4 bases and J 2 bases, leaving 14 bases between the germline ends. The DNA for the CDR3 is TGTGCCAGCAGCCCATATGCGGGACAGCAAGAGACCCAGTACTTC. Encoded protein: CASSPYAGQQETQYF.

This clonotype has only a few counts. This chain links TRBV7-9 with TRBJ2-1, with 10 bases lining up with TRBD1. CDR1 is SEHNR and CDR2 is FQNEAQ in the germline V gene (reference sequence). The CDR3 covers 14 residues. V lost 5 bases to trimming and J lost 5 bases; unmatched junction nucleotides: 3. The CDR3: CASSAGTGDNEQFF. The CDR3 nucleotides read TGTGCCAGCAGCGCCGGGACAGGGGACAATGAGCAGTTCTTC.

This clonotype has more than one count but fewer than ten. This chain uses TRBV5-1 with TRBJ2-7; D gene unclear. CDR3 length equals 17 residues. Germline CDR1 is SGHRS and CDR2 is YFSETQ. V gave up 3 bases and J gave up 3 bases, with 22 bases separating them. CDR3 DNA sequence: TGCGCCAGCAGCTCCCAAGGGCAGACCGACACCTACTACGAGCAGTACTTC. Translating it yields CASSSQGQTDTYYEQYF.

V and J are TRBV7-2 and TRBJ2-1, with TRBD1 identical over 7 bases. The CDR3 is 15 amino acids. Germline V gives CDR1 SGHTA, CDR2 FQGNSA. The J segment lost 5 bases and the V segment lost 1 base, leaving 5 bases of the junction unmatched. This CDR3 is CASSLGGTDNNEQFF. The CDR3 coding sequence is TGTGCCAGCAGCTTAGGGGGGACAGACAACAATGAGCAGTTCTTC.

The chain uses TRBV7-8 and TRBJ2-1; TRBD2 agrees at 7 bases. V gave up 0 bases and J gave up 6 bases; unmatched junction bases: 8. The length of the CDR3 is 16 residues. CDR1 and CDR2 (germline): SGHVS, FQNEAQ. DNA of the CDR3: TGTGCCAGCAGCTTAGCTGGGGGGGAGGGACCCAATGAGCAGTTCTTC. Its protein is CASSLAGGEGPNEQFF. The full variable domain, rest sourced from reference TRBV7-8 and TRBJ2-1, is GAGVSQSPRYKVAKRGQDVALRCDPISGHVSLFWYQQALGQGPEFLTYFQNEAQLDKSGLPSDRFFAERPEGSVSTLKIQRTQQEDSAVYLCASSLAGGEGPNEQFFGPGTRLTVL.

The chain couples TRBV20-1 to TRBJ1-5, with a possible D match to TRBD1 (6 bases). V was cut by 5 bases and J by 2 bases, with 13 bases left in between. The CDR3 is made up of 14 amino acids. Germline V CDR1 and CDR2: DFQATT, SNEGSKA (reference sequence). The CDR3, as DNA: TGCAGTGCTCCCAGGGGAGGCGGCAATCAGCCCCAGCATTTT. This gives the protein CSAPRGGGNQPQHF.

The table lists this clonotype with many counts. The chain couples TRBV7-2 to TRBJ2-2; D ambiguous. CDR1 and CDR2 from the germline V gene are SGHTA and FQGNSA. The CDR3 has 13 residues. V shed 3 bases and J shed 2 bases, with 4 bases lying between them. CDR3 region: CASSFTNTGELFF. The CDR3 DNA is TGTGCCAGCAGCTTTACTAACACCGGGGAGCTGTTTTTT.

The rearrangement links TRBV7-9 to TRBJ1-4, with TRBD1 as a possible D gene (5 bases). Germline V CDR1 and CDR2: SEHNR, FQNEAQ (reference sequence). The germline V and J ends were trimmed by 3 bases and 4 bases, with 21 bases remaining between them. The CDR3 contains 18 residues. CDR3 residues: CASSFLGQGVVGNEKLFF. In DNA form, the CDR3 reads TGTGCCAGCAGCTTCCTTGGGCAGGGAGTCGTCGGTAATGAAAAACTGTTTTTT.

The gene calls are TRBV12-3 or TRBV12-4 and TRBJ1-1; 10 bases line up with TRBD1. Trimming removed 6 bases from V and 7 bases from J; junction bases left unmatched: 11. There are 15 residues in the CDR3. In DNA form, the CDR3 reads TGTGCCAGCAGCCCCCAGACAGGGGGCAAGGATGAAGCTTTCTTT. This sequence encodes CASSPQTGGKDEAFF.

This chain connects TRBV20-1 to TRBJ2-2; 7 bases map to TRBD1. CDR1 is DFQATT and CDR2 is SNEGSKA in the germline V gene (reference sequence). The CDR3 totals 15 residues. Trimming took 3 bases from V and 1 from J; bases not matched to a gene: 5. The CDR3 DNA is TGCAGTGCTAGGGAACGGGACAGGAACACCGGGGAGCTGTTTTTT. Amino acid sequence: CSARERDRNTGELFF.

This clonotype was seen at least ten times. The chain recombines TRBV20-1 with TRBJ2-7; D unresolved. CDR1 DFQATT and CDR2 SNEGSKA come from the germline V gene (reference sequence). Trimming cost V 4 bases and J 0 bases, with 4 bases left between them. This CDR3 contains 11 residues. This CDR3 reads CSATSSYEQYF. The CDR3 region has the DNA TGCAGTGCTACCAGCTCCTACGAGCAGTACTTC.

This clonotype came up a few times. The chain uses TRBV4-2 and TRBJ2-5; D remains ambiguous. The CDR3 extends over 13 amino acids. Trimming shortened V by 2 bases and J by 2 bases, and 6 bases separated the two germline ends. Germline CDR1 is LGHNA and CDR2 is YNFKEQ. The CDR3, as DNA: TGTGCCAGCAGCCAATTCAGACAAGAGACCCAGTACTTC. Translation gives CASSQFRQETQYF.

The chain combines TRBV15 with TRBJ2-2; 9 bases are a match to TRBD2. V shed 4 bases and J 1 base; nucleotides not matched to a gene: 4. The germline V gene encodes CDR1 LNHNV and CDR2 YYDKDF (reference sequence). This CDR3 comprises 16 residues. DNA of the CDR3: TGTGCCACCAGCATTCAGCGGGGGGAGAACACCGGGGAGCTGTTTTTT. Translated: CATSIQRGENTGELFF.

This chain links TRBV5-4 with TRBJ2-3, with TRBD2 identical over 8 bases. J lost 2 bases, V lost 0 bases, and 5 bases had no gene match. The germline V gene encodes CDR1 SGHNT and CDR2 YYREEE (reference sequence). The CDR3 is made up of 16 amino acids. The CDR3 spells CASSLEAGAITDTQYF. In DNA, the CDR3 is TGTGCCAGCAGCTTGGAAGCGGGGGCAATCACAGATACGCAGTATTTT. Full variable domain (remainder filled in from reference TRBV5-4 and TRBJ2-3): ETGVTQSPTHLIKTRGQQVTLRCSSQSGHNTVSWYQQALGQGPQFIFQYYREEENGRGNFPPRFSGLQFPNYSSELNVNALELDDSALYLCASSLEAGAITDTQYFGPGTRLTVL.

The chain uses TRBV5-6 and TRBJ2-4; 13 positions agree with TRBD2. The CDR3 length is 19 residues. Germline CDR1 reads SGHDT; CDR2 reads YYEEEE. Trimming at V came to 3 bases and at J to 1 base, leaving 10 bases not matched to a gene. In nucleotides, the CDR3 is TGTGCCAGCAGCTGGTGGACTAGCGGGGGTAGGGGGGCCAAAAACATTCAGTACTTC. It translates to CASSWWTSGGRGAKNIQYF.

This chain uses TRBV3-1 with TRBJ2-5, with 9 bases matching TRBD2. Germline V CDR1 and CDR2: LGHDT, YNNKEL (reference sequence). This CDR3 is 14 amino acids long. Trimming took 7 bases from V and 2 from J; bases not matched to a gene: 5. In DNA form, the CDR3 reads TGTGCCAGCAAGCCAAGCGGGGGGCAAGAGACCCAGTACTTC. Protein: CASKPSGGQETQYF.

The chain employs TRBV25-1 and TRBJ2-5; possibly TRBD2 for D (6 bases). Trimming took off 9 bases at V and 2 bases at J, with 16 bases between the two ends. The germline CDR1 and CDR2 sequences are MGHDK and SYGVNS. CDR3 length: 14 amino acids. Here the CDR3 reads CARGKRLAQETQYF. The CDR3 DNA reads as TGTGCCAGAGGGAAGCGGCTAGCGCAAGAGACCCAGTACTTC. Combining the CDR3 with reference TRBV25-1 and TRBJ2-5 gives the whole variable domain EADIYQTPRYLVIGTGKKITLECSQTMGHDKMYWYQQDPGMELHLIHYSYGVNSTEKGDLSSESTVSRIRTEHFPLTLESARPSHTSQYLCARGKRLAQETQYFGPGTRLLVL.